This T cell receptor beta chain is from a study of blood T cell repertoires in COVID-19. Study in general: Acute and convalescent COVID-19 specimens originated in the United States, Italy and Spain. The analysed material was cDNA or gDNA that came from T cells, B-cell-depleted T cells, or PBMCs.

This CDR3 comprises 14 residues. Germline CDR1 reads SGHAT; CDR2 reads FQNNGV. V lost 6 bases, J lost 5 bases, and 6 bases stayed unmatched. Clinical history as reported by participants underpinned cohort assignment. This clone appeared a single time. The authors' processing: The assay estimated nucleated cells by amplifying reference gene primers. Repertoires were generated with immunoSEQ multiplex PCR, while TCRdb's copy carries only in-frame clones and drops some. V and J calls and clone size are given by that table; D and trimming were obtained from the DNA. The sample has hundreds of thousands of clones; approximately 85% are singletons.

This clonotype originated in a woman aged 40 to 50 with acute COVID-19. This chain joins TRBV11-2 and TRBJ2-2, with TRBD1 identical over 7 bases. Sequencing was carried out using PBMCs or T cells enriched from blood (not recorded which). The CDR3 here is CASRETGRTGELFF. CDR3 in DNA: TGTGCCAGCAGAGAGACAGGGCGAACCGGGGAGCTGTTTTTT.